The rows below give T cell receptor beta chains drawn from one sample of a study of shared clonotypes between healthy human individuals. Some clones are missing from TCRdb's copy, which holds only in-frame ones; the method was immunoSEQ multiplex PCR. Seen here are more than 2 million clones, 90% to 96% observed once, and the top ten hold approximately 0.13%. The sample taken for sequencing was naive CD4+ T cells sorted from blood. These receptors all come from a man younger than 35 in good health. CDR3s include the opening cysteine and the closing phenylalanine or tryptophan. Each record gives: J gene, clone size, D gene, V gene, CDR3 protein, CDR3 DNA. D genes are given only for firm matches. Rows give clone size only sometimes, using once, few, many, or a class for an expanded clone.

TRBJ1-2	NA	NA	TRBV9	CASSVGYKNYGYTF	TGTGCCAGCAGCGTGGGATATAAAAACTATGGCTACACCTTC
TRBJ2-1	NA	TRBD2	TRBV10-3	CAISGQTSGSYNEQFF	TGTGCCATCAGTGGTCAGACTAGCGGGAGCTACAATGAGCAGTTCTTC
TRBJ1-5	NA	NA	TRBV5-8	CASSLEEWQPQHF	TGTGCCAGCAGCTTGGAGGAATGGCAGCCCCAGCATTTT
TRBJ2-7	NA	TRBD1	TRBV10-3	CATHDRDSYEQYF	TGTGCCACTCACGACAGGGACTCCTACGAGCAGTACTTC
TRBJ2-6	once	NA	TRBV7-9	CASSPFGQSSSGANVLTF	TGTGCCAGCAGCCCCTTCGGGCAGTCGAGCTCTGGGGCCAACGTCCTGACTTTC
TRBJ1-2	NA	TRBD1	TRBV30	CAWNPRGQTFYGYTF	TGTGCCTGGAATCCCCGGGGACAGACATTTTATGGCTACACCTTC
TRBJ2-3	once	NA	TRBV11-2	CASSLRAIIVTDTQYF	TGTGCCAGCAGCTTACGGGCCATAATAGTGACAGATACGCAGTATTTT
TRBJ2-6	NA	NA	TRBV28	CASRNGPRANVLTF	TGTGCCAGCAGAAACGGACCCCGGGCCAACGTCCTGACTTTC
TRBJ2-7	NA	NA	TRBV20-1	CSGKESYEQYF	TGCAGTGGAAAGGAGAGCTACGAGCAGTACTTC
TRBJ2-3	NA	NA	TRBV18	CASSPGPTTDTQYF	TGTGCCAGCTCACCTGGCCCCACCACAGATACGCAGTATTTT
TRBJ1-5	few	NA	TRBV12-5	CASEGQGGQPQHF	TGTGCTAGTGAGGGGCAGGGCGGTCAGCCCCAGCATTTT
TRBJ2-6	NA	NA	TRBV5-1	CASSLGAVTSGANVLTF	TGCGCCAGCAGCTTGGGCGCAGTTACCTCTGGGGCCAACGTCCTGACTTTC
TRBJ2-1	NA	TRBD2	TRBV7-9	CASSFISGRGSSYNEQFF	TGTGCCAGCAGCTTCATTAGCGGGAGGGGTAGCTCCTACAATGAGCAGTTCTTC
TRBJ1-1	NA	TRBD1	TRBV27	CASSKDRGAEAFF	TGTGCCAGCAGTAAAGACAGGGGGGCTGAAGCTTTCTTT
TRBJ2-2	NA	NA	TRBV7-2	CASSNPTGELFF	TGTGCCAGCAGCAATCCAACCGGGGAGCTGTTTTTT
TRBJ2-5	NA	TRBD2	TRBV30	CAWSSTSGRFWQETQYF	TGTGCCTGGAGTTCTACTAGCGGGAGGTTTTGGCAAGAGACCCAGTACTTC
TRBJ2-1	NA	TRBD2	TRBV11-2	CASSSAGGNYNEQFF	TGTGCCAGCAGCTCTGCGGGGGGGAACTACAATGAGCAGTTCTTC
TRBJ2-7	NA	TRBD1	TRBV23-1	CASTDRGRGVHEQYF	TGCGCCAGCACTGACAGGGGCAGGGGGGTCCACGAGCAGTACTTC
TRBJ2-7	once	TRBD1	TRBV6-6	CASSPGDRGRGQYF	TGTGCCAGCAGCCCCGGGGACAGGGGGCGCGGGCAGTACTTC
TRBJ1-3	once	NA	TRBV10-3	CAISEDRAGNTIYF	TGTGCCATCAGTGAGGACCGGGCGGGAAACACCATATATTTT
TRBJ2-2	NA	NA	TRBV9	CASSAHRSPTGELFF	TGTGCCAGCAGCGCCCATCGCTCCCCCACCGGGGAGCTGTTTTTT
TRBJ2-7	NA	TRBD1	TRBV18	CASSPLQGAGDEQYF	TGTGCCAGCTCACCTTTACAGGGGGCGGGGGACGAGCAGTACTTC
TRBJ2-2	NA	NA	TRBV5-1	CASSLVGNTGELFF	TGCGCCAGCAGCTTGGTGGGAAACACCGGGGAGCTGTTTTTT
TRBJ2-3	NA	TRBD2	TRBV27	CASRPRGGSTDTQYF	TGTGCCAGCAGGCCACGGGGGGGGAGCACAGATACGCAGTATTTT
TRBJ2-5	NA	NA	TRBV7-6	CASSLVSGRETQYF	TGTGCCAGCAGCTTAGTTTCGGGGAGAGAGACCCAGTACTTC
TRBJ1-2	NA	TRBD1	TRBV5-4	CASSPDRGTYGYTF	TGTGCCAGCAGCCCTGACAGGGGAACGTATGGCTACACCTTC
TRBJ1-5	NA	NA	TRBV4-3	CASSQDRQPPEPQHF	TGCGCCAGCAGCCAAGATCGGCAGCCTCCTGAGCCCCAGCATTTT
TRBJ1-2	NA	NA	TRBV27	CASSSNPSYGYTF	TGTGCCAGCAGTTCCAACCCCAGCTATGGCTACACCTTC
TRBJ1-6	NA	NA	TRBV4-1	CASSRLPGQTNSPLHF	TGCGCCAGCAGCCGACTCCCAGGACAGACCAATTCACCCCTCCACTTT
TRBJ2-7	NA	TRBD1	TRBV5-6	CASSSTGPFYEQYF	TGTGCCAGCAGCTCGACAGGGCCTTTCTACGAGCAGTACTTC
TRBJ1-5	NA	NA	TRBV5-1	CASSLAGVNNQPQHF	TGCGCCAGCAGCTTGGCTGGGGTTAACAATCAGCCCCAGCATTTT
TRBJ2-7	NA	TRBD2	TRBV7-9	CASSLDGTTTYEQYF	TGTGCCAGCAGCTTAGACGGGACTACCACCTACGAGCAGTACTTC
TRBJ1-2	NA	NA	TRBV7-9	CASSLYGYTF	TGTGCCAGCAGCTTGTATGGCTACACCTTC
TRBJ1-6	NA	NA	TRBV27	CASGSRDYNSPLHF	TGTGCCAGCGGGTCGAGGGACTATAATTCACCCCTCCACTTT
TRBJ2-5	NA	NA	TRBV6-5	CASSFGLASQETQYF	TGTGCCAGCAGTTTTGGGCTTGCCAGCCAAGAGACCCAGTACTTC
TRBJ2-5	NA	NA	TRBV18	CASSPGALQETQYF	TGTGCCAGCTCACCGGGGGCATTACAAGAGACCCAGTACTTC
TRBJ2-7	NA	TRBD2	TRBV29-1	CSVREGLAGEQYF	TGCAGCGTTCGTGAAGGACTAGCCGGCGAGCAGTACTTC
TRBJ1-2	few	TRBD1	TRBV7-9	CASSTGAYGYTF	TGTGCCAGCAGCACAGGGGCCTATGGCTACACCTTC
TRBJ1-1	NA	NA	TRBV11-2	CASSWTSLGNTEAFF	TGTGCCAGCAGCTGGACATCCCTTGGGAACACTGAAGCTTTCTTT
TRBJ2-2	NA	TRBD2	TRBV2	CATRREIAGGSGELFF	TGTGCCACCAGAAGAGAGATAGCGGGAGGGAGCGGGGAGCTGTTTTTT
TRBJ2-5	NA	TRBD2	TRBV9	CASSGSGLAEFPRETQYF	TGTGCCAGCAGCGGGTCCGGGCTAGCGGAGTTCCCTAGAGAGACCCAGTACTTC
TRBJ2-5	NA	NA	TRBV5-1	CASSLVGAGAGETQYF	TGCGCCAGCAGCTTGGTGGGCGCGGGGGCTGGGGAGACCCAGTACTTC
TRBJ2-7	NA	NA	TRBV19	CATSRGAPYEQYF	TGTGCCACCTCCCGGGGAGCCCCCTACGAGCAGTACTTC
TRBJ1-2	NA	NA	TRBV7-9	CASSLLQSYGYTF	TGTGCCAGCAGCTTATTACAGTCCTATGGCTACACCTTC
TRBJ2-5	NA	NA	TRBV10-2	CASSDNGGRWETQYF	TGCGCCAGCAGTGATAACGGCGGAAGGTGGGAGACCCAGTACTTC